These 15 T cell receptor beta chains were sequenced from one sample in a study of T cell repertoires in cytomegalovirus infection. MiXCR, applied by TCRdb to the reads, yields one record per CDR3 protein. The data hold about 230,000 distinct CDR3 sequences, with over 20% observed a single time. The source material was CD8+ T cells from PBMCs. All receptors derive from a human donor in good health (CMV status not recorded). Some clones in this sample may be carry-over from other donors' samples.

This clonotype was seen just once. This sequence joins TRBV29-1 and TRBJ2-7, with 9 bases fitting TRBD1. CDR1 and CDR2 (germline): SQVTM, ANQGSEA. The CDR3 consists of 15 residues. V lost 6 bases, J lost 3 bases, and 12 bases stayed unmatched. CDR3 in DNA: TGCAGCGTCACGGAAGACAGGGGGTTCTACTACGAGCAGTACTTC. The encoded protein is CSVTEDRGFYYEQYF.

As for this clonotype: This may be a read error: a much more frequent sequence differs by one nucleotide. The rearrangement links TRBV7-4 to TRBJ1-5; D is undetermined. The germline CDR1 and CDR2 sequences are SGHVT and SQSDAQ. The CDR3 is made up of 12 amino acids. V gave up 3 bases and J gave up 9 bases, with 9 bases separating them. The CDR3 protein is CASSLSARPQHF. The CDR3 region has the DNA TGTGCCAGCAGCTTGTCCGCTCGGCCCCAGCATTTT. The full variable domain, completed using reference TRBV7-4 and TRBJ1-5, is GAGVSQSPRYKVAKRGRDVALRCDSISGHVTLYWYRQTLGQGSEVLTYSQSDAQRDKSGRPSGRFSAERPERSVSTLKIQRTEQGDSAVYLCASSLSARPQHFGDGTRLSIL.

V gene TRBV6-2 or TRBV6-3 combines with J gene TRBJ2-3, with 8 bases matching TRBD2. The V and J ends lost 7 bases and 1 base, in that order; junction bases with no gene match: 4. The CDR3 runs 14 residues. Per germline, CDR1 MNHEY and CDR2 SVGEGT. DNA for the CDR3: TGTGCCAGCACCCTAGCGGGTCGCACAGATACGCAGTATTTT. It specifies CASTLAGRTDTQYF.

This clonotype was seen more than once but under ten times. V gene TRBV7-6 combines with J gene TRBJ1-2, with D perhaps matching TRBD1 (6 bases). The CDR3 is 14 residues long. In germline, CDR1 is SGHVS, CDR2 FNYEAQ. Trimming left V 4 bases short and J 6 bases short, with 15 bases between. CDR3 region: CASSYFLQGDGYTF. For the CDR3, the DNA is TGTGCCAGCAGCTACTTTTTACAGGGAGATGGCTACACCTTC. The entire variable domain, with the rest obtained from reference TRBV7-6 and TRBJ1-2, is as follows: GAGVSQSPRYKVTKRGQDVALRCDPISGHVSLYWYRQALGQGPEFLTYFNYEAQQDKSGLPNDRFSAERPEGSISTLTIQRTEQRDSAMYRCASSYFLQGDGYTFGSGTRLTVV.

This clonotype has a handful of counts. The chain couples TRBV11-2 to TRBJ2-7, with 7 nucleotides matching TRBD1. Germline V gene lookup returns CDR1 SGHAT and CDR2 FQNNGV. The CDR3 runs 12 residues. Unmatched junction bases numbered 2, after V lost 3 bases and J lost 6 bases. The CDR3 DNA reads TGTGCCAGCAGCTTGACAGGGCTCGAGCAGTACTTC. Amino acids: CASSLTGLEQYF.

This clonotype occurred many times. The CDR3 DNA follows: TGCGCCAGCAGCCAAGAGGAGGGCCGGGAGACCCAGTACTTC. It is translated as CASSQEEGRETQYF. This chain connects TRBV4-1 to TRBJ2-5, with D possibly TRBD2 on 6 matching bases. Trimming pared 0 bases from V and 5 bases from J, leaving 10 bases between. The CDR3 spans 14 residues. Per germline, CDR1 MGHRA and CDR2 YSYEKL.

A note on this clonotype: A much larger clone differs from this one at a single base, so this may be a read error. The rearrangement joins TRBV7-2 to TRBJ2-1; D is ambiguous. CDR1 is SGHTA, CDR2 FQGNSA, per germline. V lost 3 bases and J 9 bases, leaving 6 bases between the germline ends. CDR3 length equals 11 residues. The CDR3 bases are TGTGCCAGCAGCTTGTTAGTTGAGCAGTTCTTC. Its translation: CASSLLVEQFF.

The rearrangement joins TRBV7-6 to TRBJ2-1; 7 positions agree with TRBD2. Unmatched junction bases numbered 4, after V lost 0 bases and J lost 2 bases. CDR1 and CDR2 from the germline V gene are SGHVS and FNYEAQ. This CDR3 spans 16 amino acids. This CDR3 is CASSLAPLAPYNEQFF. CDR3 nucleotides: TGTGCCAGCAGCTTAGCCCCACTAGCGCCCTACAATGAGCAGTTCTTC.

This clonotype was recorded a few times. The CDR3 here is CASSLSGWGELFF. The DNA for the CDR3 is TGTGCCAGCAGTTTATCAGGCTGGGGGGAGCTGTTTTTT. The genes are TRBV27 and TRBJ2-2, with no clear D. The CDR3 spans 13 residues. V gave up 0 bases and J gave up 8 bases, with 7 bases separating them. Germline V gene data show CDR1 as MNHEY and CDR2 as SMNVEV (reference sequence).

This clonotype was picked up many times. The DNA for the CDR3 is TGTGCCAGCAGTTTATGGGAGACGAACACTGAAGCTTTCTTT. It codes for CASSLWETNTEAFF. The rearrangement uses TRBV28 and TRBJ1-1; D ambiguous. Trimming stripped 0 bases from V and 1 base from J, with 6 bases between. The CDR3 contains 14 residues. Per germline, CDR1 MDHEN and CDR2 SYDVKM. The whole variable domain, filled in from reference TRBV28 and TRBJ1-1, reads DVKVTQSSRYLVKRTGEKVFLECVQDMDHENMFWYRQDPGLGLRLIYFSYDVKMKEKGDIPEGYSVSREKKERFSLILESASTNQTSMYLCASSLWETNTEAFFGQGTRLTVV.

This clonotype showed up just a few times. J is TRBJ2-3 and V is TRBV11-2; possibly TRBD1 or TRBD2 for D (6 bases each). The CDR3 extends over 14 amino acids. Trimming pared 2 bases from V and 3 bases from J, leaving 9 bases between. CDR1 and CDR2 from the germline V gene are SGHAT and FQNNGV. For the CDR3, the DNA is TGTGCCAGCAGCTTAAGGGGGGTTACAGATACGCAGTATTTT. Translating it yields CASSLRGVTDTQYF.

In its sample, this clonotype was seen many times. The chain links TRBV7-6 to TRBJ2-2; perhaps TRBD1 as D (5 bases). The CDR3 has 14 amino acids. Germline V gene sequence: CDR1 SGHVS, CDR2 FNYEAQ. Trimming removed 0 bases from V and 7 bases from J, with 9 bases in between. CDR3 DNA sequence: TGTGCCAGCAGCTTAGCCCTGCAGGGCGGGGAGCTGTTTTTT. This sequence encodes CASSLALQGGELFF.

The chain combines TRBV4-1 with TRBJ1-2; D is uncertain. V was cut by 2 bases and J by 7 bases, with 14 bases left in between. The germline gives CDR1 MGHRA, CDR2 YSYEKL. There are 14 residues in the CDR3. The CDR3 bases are TGCGCCAGCAGCCAATACACCGAGAACGGTGGCTACACCTTC. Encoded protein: CASSQYTENGGYTF.

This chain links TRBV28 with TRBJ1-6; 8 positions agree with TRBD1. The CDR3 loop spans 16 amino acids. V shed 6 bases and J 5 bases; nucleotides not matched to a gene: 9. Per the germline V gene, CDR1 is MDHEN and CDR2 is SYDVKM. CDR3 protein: CASRRQGSLNNSPLHF. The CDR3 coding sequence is TGTGCCAGCAGACGACAGGGGTCACTGAATAATTCACCCCTCCACTTT.

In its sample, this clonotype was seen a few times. CDR3 loop: CASSQPDFTTGELFF. Here the CDR3 DNA reads TGTGCCAGCAGCCAACCGGACTTCACCACCGGGGAGCTGTTTTTT. This chain links TRBV27 with TRBJ2-2; D is possibly TRBD2 (5 bases). The CDR3 loop spans 15 amino acids. Germline CDR1 is MNHEY and CDR2 is SMNVEV (reference sequence). The germline V and J ends were trimmed by 6 bases and 4 bases, with 15 bases remaining between them.